What follows are 8 T cell receptor beta chains derived from one specimen sequenced in a study of blood T cell repertoires in COVID-19. Repertoires were generated with immunoSEQ multiplex PCR, while TCRdb's copy carries only in-frame clones and drops some. Of 200,000 to 250,000 clones listed, approximately 87% are singletons. What was sequenced was PBMCs or T cells enriched from blood (not recorded which). The source is a woman between 50 and 59 years old in a cohort exposed to, infected with or recovered from COVID-19 (not recorded which).

This CDR3 is CASSQGGGGSEQYF. The CDR3 nucleotides read TGTGCCAGCAGCCAAGGGGGGGGTGGGTCCGAGCAGTACTTC. V gene TRBV3-1 (or the pseudogene TRBV3-2) combines with J gene TRBJ2-7; the match to TRBD2 covers 7 bases. CDR3 length equals 14 residues. In germline, CDR1 is LGHDT, CDR2 YNNKEL (reference sequence). The J segment lost 6 bases and the V segment lost 1 base, leaving 6 bases of the junction unmatched.

The chain employs TRBV5-8 and TRBJ1-1; 7 bases map to TRBD1. The trim removed 5 bases at V and 5 bases at J, leaving 9 bases unmatched. CDR1 and CDR2 from the germline V gene are SGHTS and YDEGEE. The CDR3 is made up of 14 amino acids. CDR3: CASSSDRRWTEAFF. In DNA, the CDR3 is TGTGCCAGCAGTTCGGACAGGCGCTGGACTGAAGCTTTCTTT.

The rearrangement uses TRBV5-1 and TRBJ2-2; perhaps TRBD1 as D (5 bases). The CDR3 is 15 amino acids. Trimming pared 4 bases from V and 5 bases from J, leaving 15 bases between. The germline gives CDR1 SGHRS, CDR2 YFSETQ. CDR3 loop: CASSPGHTQTGELFF. The CDR3 coding sequence is TGCGCCAGCAGCCCTGGACATACTCAAACCGGGGAGCTGTTTTTT.

The V call is TRBV5-4, the J call TRBJ2-2; 10 nucleotides line up with TRBD1. This CDR3 comprises 14 residues. Trimming took 6 bases from V and 6 from J; bases not matched to a gene: 5. Germline CDR1 SGHNT, CDR2 YYREEE (reference sequence). The CDR3 region has the DNA TGTGCCAGCAATTATGGACAGGGGGCCGGGGAGCTGTTTTTT. It yields the protein CASNYGQGAGELFF. Together with reference TRBV5-4 and TRBJ2-2, the CDR3 gives the full variable domain: ETGVTQSPTHLIKTRGQQVTLRCSSQSGHNTVSWYQQALGQGPQFIFQYYREEENGRGNFPPRFSGLQFPNYSSELNVNALELDDSALYLCASNYGQGAGELFFGEGSRLTVL.

The chain joins TRBV5-5 to TRBJ2-7; TRBD2 matches 10 bases. Unmatched junction bases numbered 7, after V lost 4 bases and J lost 6 bases. Germline V lookup: CDR1 SGHKS, CDR2 YYEKEE (reference sequence). This CDR3 spans 14 amino acids. DNA of the CDR3: TGTGCCAGCAGCGCAAGCGGGGGGGCTAGCGAGCAGTACTTC. It encodes CASSASGGASEQYF. The full variable domain, in which reference TRBV5-5 and TRBJ2-7 provide the parts outside the CDR3, is DAGVTQSPTHLIKTRGQQVTLRCSPISGHKSVSWYQQVLGQGPQFIFQYYEKEERGRGNFPDRFSARQFPNYSSELNVNALLLGDSALYLCASSASGGASEQYFGPGTRLTVT.

V usage is TRBV2 and J usage is TRBJ1-2; D gene unclear. CDR1 SNHLY and CDR2 FYNNEI come from the germline V gene. Between the trimmed V and J ends, which lost 8 bases and 4 bases, there was a span of 8 bases. The CDR3 sequence is 11 residues long. The DNA of the CDR3 is TGTGCCAGCGCATACAGCTATGGCTACACCTTC. Translated: CASAYSYGYTF.

This clone showed up just once. CDR3 protein: CASSSINTGELFF. CDR3 coding DNA: TGTGCCAGCAGCTCAATCAACACCGGGGAGCTGTTTTTT. The chain couples TRBV7-3 to TRBJ2-2, with no clear D. The CDR3 contains 13 residues. The V end lost 4 bases, the J end lost 2 bases, and 5 bases lay between the germline ends. Germline V CDR1 and CDR2: SGHTA, FQGTGA.

This chain uses TRBV2 with TRBJ2-7; TRBD1 agrees at 7 bases. The length of the CDR3 is 12 residues. V shed 11 bases and J 2 bases; nucleotides not matched to a gene: 6. Germline values: CDR1 SNHLY, CDR2 FYNNEI. In DNA form, the CDR3 reads TGTGCCTCCAACAGGGGTGCCTACGAGCAGTACTTC. Protein sequence: CASNRGAYEQYF. Based on the CDR3 plus reference TRBV2 and TRBJ2-7, the full variable domain is EPEVTQTPSHQVTQMGQEVILRCVPISNHLYFYWYRQILGQKVEFLVSFYNNEISEKSEIFDDQFSVERPDGSNFTLKIRSTKLEDSAMYFCASNRGAYEQYFGPGTRLTVT.